The 4 T cell receptor beta chains presented below share a single source sample, sequenced in a study of blood T cell repertoires in COVID-19. This table comes from immunoSEQ multiplex PCR, and its TCRdb copy is limited to in-frame clones, with some not included. The table includes 260,000 or so clones, around four fifths detected once. Sequenced input: peripheral blood. The receptor source for this set is a man of 80 years or more with acute or convalescent COVID-19.

The chain is built from TRBV13 and TRBJ2-7; maybe TRBD1 (6 bases). Trimming left V 2 bases short and J 5 bases short, with 7 bases between. The CDR3 consists of 12 residues. Per germline, CDR1 PRHDT and CDR2 FYEKMQ (reference sequence). CDR3 region: CASSLTGHEQYF. The CDR3 DNA sequence: TGTGCCAGCAGCTTAACAGGGCACGAGCAGTACTTC. The entire variable domain, with the rest obtained from reference TRBV13 and TRBJ2-7, is as follows: AAGVIQSPRHLIKEKRETATLKCYPIPRHDTVYWYQQGPGQDPQFLISFYEKMQSDKGSIPDRFSAQQFSDYHSELNMSSLELGDSALYFCASSLTGHEQYFGPGTRLTVT.

The J gene is TRBJ2-2, the V gene TRBV7-3, with a weak D call TRBD1 (5 bases). Per germline, CDR1 SGHTA and CDR2 FQGTGA. V was trimmed by 1 base and J by 5 bases, leaving 17 bases between them. This CDR3 contains 17 residues. The CDR3 sequence is CASSLIGRQSETGELFF. Written as DNA, the CDR3 is TGTGCCAGCAGCTTAATTGGCCGACAGTCCGAGACCGGGGAGCTGTTTTTT. Combining the CDR3 with reference TRBV7-3 and TRBJ2-2 gives the whole variable domain GAGVSQTPSNKVTEKGKYVELRCDPISGHTALYWYRQSLGQGPEFLIYFQGTGAADDSGLPNDRFFAVRPEGSVSTLKIQRTERGDSAVYLCASSLIGRQSETGELFFGEGSRLTVL.

This clone was observed once. The chain employs TRBV30 and TRBJ2-7, with TRBD2 matching over 14 bases. J lost 8 bases, V lost 3 bases, and 9 bases had no gene match. From germline, CDR1 is GTSNPN and CDR2 SVGIG (reference sequence). This CDR3 contains 15 residues. In DNA, the CDR3 is TGTGCCTGGAGGCTGACCGGGACTAGCGGGAGCAAGCAGTACTTC. Its translation is CAWRLTGTSGSKQYF.

The V call is TRBV7-2, the J call TRBJ1-3; TRBD1 matches at 9 bases. CDR3 length: 15 residues. Looked up from germline, CDR1 is SGHTA and CDR2 is FQGNSA. The V segment lost 5 bases and the J segment 3 bases; nucleotides outside the gene matches: 5. CDR3 in DNA: TGTGCCAGCAGCCGGGACAGGGCTGGTGGAAACACCATATATTTT. As protein: CASSRDRAGGNTIYF.